The 8 T cell receptor beta chains reported below all come from one sample, sequenced in a study of identical twins. Using its own MiXCR run on the 5' RACE reads, TCRdb lists one record per CDR3 protein. The table has approximately 600,000 distinct CDR3 sequences, just over 7% seen once. The same sample was also used in a study of yellow fever vaccine responses in identical twins.

Source material: PBMCs. The receptor source for this set is a woman younger than 35 in good health.

This clonotype was seen more than once but under ten times. The rearrangement uses TRBV11-2 and TRBJ2-2; possibly TRBD1 for D (6 bases). The V gene lost 6 bases and the J gene lost 7 bases, with 18 bases spanning the gap. The length of the CDR3 is 15 residues. CDR1 is SGHAT and CDR2 is FQNNGV in the germline V gene. As DNA, the CDR3 is TGTGCCAGCAGTCCGGGACACCAGGCCGTCGGGGAGCTGTTTTTT. It translates to CASSPGHQAVGELFF.

This clonotype was detected a few times. This chain uses TRBV10-3 with TRBJ2-1; D might be TRBD2 (5 bases). This CDR3 region has 16 residues. The germline V gene encodes CDR1 ENHRY and CDR2 SYGVKD. Trimming took off 2 bases at V and 0 bases at J, with 11 bases between the two ends. The CDR3 region is CAISEPDGLSYNEQFF. The DNA of the CDR3 is TGTGCCATCAGTGAGCCGGACGGACTCTCCTACAATGAGCAGTTCTTC.

The V and J genes are TRBV5-1 and TRBJ2-2; D is undetermined. The CDR3 sequence is 16 residues long. Germline V gene data show CDR1 as SGHRS and CDR2 as YFSETQ. V shed 0 bases and J shed 4 bases, with 13 bases lying between them. CDR3 region: CASSLGLPSGTGELFF. The CDR3 nucleotides read TGCGCCAGCAGCTTGGGACTCCCCTCGGGCACCGGGGAGCTGTTTTTT.

The genes are TRBV29-1 and TRBJ1-5, with 8 bases fitting TRBD1. The junction had 4 bases not matched to a gene; V was cut back by 5 bases and J by 4 bases. Germline CDR1 reads SQVTM; CDR2 reads ANQGSEA. The CDR3 totals 13 residues. The CDR3 DNA reads as TGCAGCGTTCAACAGGGGGGAAATCAGCCCCAGCATTTT. Translating gives CSVQQGGNQPQHF.

The chain uses TRBV12-3 or TRBV12-4 and TRBJ1-2; D remains ambiguous. Trimming shortened V by 2 bases and J by 5 bases, and 6 bases separated the two germline ends. The CDR3 is 12 amino acids. The CDR3 spells CASSLMLYGYTF. The DNA for the CDR3 is TGTGCCAGCAGTTTAATGCTGTATGGCTACACCTTC.

This clonotype was counted only a few times. The chain combines TRBV4-1 with TRBJ2-4, with TRBD1 matching over 9 bases. The junction had 6 bases not matched to a gene; V was cut back by 3 bases and J by 6 bases. CDR3 length equals 15 residues. Germline loops: CDR1 MGHRA, CDR2 YSYEKL. The CDR3 DNA reads as TGCGCCAGCAGCCAGCCGGGACAGGGATCAAACATTCAGTACTTC. Translated, it gives CASSQPGQGSNIQYF.

This clonotype was counted many times. This chain uses TRBV24-1 with TRBJ1-5, with TRBD1 identical over 7 bases. This CDR3 comprises 16 residues. CDR1 is KGHDR, CDR2 SFDVKD, per germline. V trimming: 7 bases; J trimming: 1 base; junction bases outside the gene matches: 9. CDR3 DNA sequence: TGTGCCACCAGCGGCCGGGACAGATCAAGCAATCAGCCCCAGCATTTT. Amino acids: CATSGRDRSSNQPQHF.

This clonotype has just a few counts. The chain carries TRBV5-1 and TRBJ2-3, with TRBD2 identical over 8 bases. V trimming: 4 bases; J trimming: 4 bases; junction bases outside the gene matches: 8. The germline gives CDR1 SGHRS, CDR2 YFSETQ. CDR3 length: 15 residues. The CDR3 loop reads CASSLGGAGSDTQYF. CDR3 coding DNA: TGCGCCAGCAGCCTCGGGGGGGCAGGGTCAGATACGCAGTATTTT.